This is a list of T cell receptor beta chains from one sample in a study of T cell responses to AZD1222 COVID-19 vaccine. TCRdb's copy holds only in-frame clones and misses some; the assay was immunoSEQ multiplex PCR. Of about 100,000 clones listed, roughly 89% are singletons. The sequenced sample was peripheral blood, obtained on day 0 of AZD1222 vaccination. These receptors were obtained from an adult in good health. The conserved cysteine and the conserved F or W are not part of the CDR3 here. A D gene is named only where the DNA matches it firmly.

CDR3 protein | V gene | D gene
ASSRRGSPSGANVLT | TRBV2 | .
ASSMVEQPQH | TRBV19 | .
AISEGSYNEQF | TRBV10-3 | .
ASSLTELEQY | TRBV7-9 | .
ASSLAGGPEETQY | TRBV5-1 | TRBD2
AGSSGRRYEQY | TRBV28 | TRBD2
ATSDSGLGHNEQF | TRBV24-1 | .
ASSVDVRVNTEAF | TRBV9 | .
ASSLRKGTYNEQF | TRBV5-1 | .
ASSDTSTNEKLF | TRBV5-1 | .
ASSFQGTTNEKLF | TRBV27 | .
ASSYLPADTQY | TRBV6-5 | .
ASRPRLAGTTDTQY | TRBV5-1 | TRBD2
ASSGGAISYEQY | TRBV11-3 | .